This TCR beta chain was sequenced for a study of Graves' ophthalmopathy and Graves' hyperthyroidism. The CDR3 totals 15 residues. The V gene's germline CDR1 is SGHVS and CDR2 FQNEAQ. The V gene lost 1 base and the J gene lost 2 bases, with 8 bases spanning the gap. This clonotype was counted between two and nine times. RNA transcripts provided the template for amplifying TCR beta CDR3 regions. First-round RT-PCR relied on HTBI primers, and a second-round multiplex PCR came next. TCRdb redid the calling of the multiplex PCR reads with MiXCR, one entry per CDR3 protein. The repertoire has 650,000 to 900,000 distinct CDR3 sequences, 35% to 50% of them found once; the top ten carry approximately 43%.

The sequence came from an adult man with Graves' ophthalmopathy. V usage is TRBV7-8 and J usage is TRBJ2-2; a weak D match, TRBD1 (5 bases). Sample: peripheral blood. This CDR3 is CASSLGWGNTGELFF. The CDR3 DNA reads TGTGCCAGCAGCTTAGGGTGGGGCAACACCGGGGAGCTGTTTTTT.